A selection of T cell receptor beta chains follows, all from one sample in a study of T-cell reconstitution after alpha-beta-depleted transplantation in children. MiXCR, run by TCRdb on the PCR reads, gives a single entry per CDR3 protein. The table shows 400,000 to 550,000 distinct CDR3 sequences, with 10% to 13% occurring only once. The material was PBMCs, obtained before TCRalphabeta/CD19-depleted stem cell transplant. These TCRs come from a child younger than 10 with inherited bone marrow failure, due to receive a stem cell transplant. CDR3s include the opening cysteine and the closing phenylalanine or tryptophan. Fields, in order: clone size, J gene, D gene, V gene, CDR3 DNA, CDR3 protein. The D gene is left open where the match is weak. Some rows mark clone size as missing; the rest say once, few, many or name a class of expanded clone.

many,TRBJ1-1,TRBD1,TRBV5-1,TGCGCCAGCAGCAAGGACAGGGACACTGAAGCTTTCTTT,CASSKDRDTEAFF
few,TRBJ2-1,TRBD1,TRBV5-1,TGCGCCAGCAGCTTCGGGCAGGGGGTCACCTACAATGAGCAGTTCTTC,CASSFGQGVTYNEQFF
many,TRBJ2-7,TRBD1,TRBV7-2,TGTGCCAGCAGCTTAGCGGCAGGGGGCTACGAGCAGTACTTC,CASSLAAGGYEQYF
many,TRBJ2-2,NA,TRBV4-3,TGCGCCAGCAGCCAAGACCGGCGCACCGGGGAGCTGTTTTTT,CASSQDRRTGELFF
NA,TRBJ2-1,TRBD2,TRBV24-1,TGTGCCACCAGGGGCGGGGGGAGCTCCTACAATGGGCAGTTCTTC,CATRGGGSSYNGQFF
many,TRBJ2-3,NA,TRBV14,TGTGCCAGCAGCCAAGTTATAACAGATACGCAGTATTTT,CASSQVITDTQYF
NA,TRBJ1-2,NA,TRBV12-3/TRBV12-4,TGTGCCAGCAGTCGGGACATGGGAGGCTACACCTTC,CASSRDMGGYTF
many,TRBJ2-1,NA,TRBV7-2,TGTGCCAGCAGCTTGCACTCGAGCTCCTACAATGAGCAGTTCTTC,CASSLHSSSYNEQFF
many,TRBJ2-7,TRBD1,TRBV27,TGTGCCAGCAGTTTCGGGGACAGCTCCTACGAGCAGTACTTC,CASSFGDSSYEQYF
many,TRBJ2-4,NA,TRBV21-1,TGTGCCCCAAAGGCAAACATTCAGTACTTC,CAPKANIQYF
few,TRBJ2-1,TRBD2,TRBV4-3,TGCGCCAGCAGCCGGGGGGACGCTAGCGGGGAGCAGTTCTTC,CASSRGDASGEQFF
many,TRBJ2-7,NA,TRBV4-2,TGTGCCAGCAGCCAAGTCCCGGTCAAGGGCCCCTACGAGCAGTACTTC,CASSQVPVKGPYEQYF
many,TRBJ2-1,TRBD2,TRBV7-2,TGTGCCAGCAGCCGGACTAGCGCCTACAATGAGCAGTTCTTC,CASSRTSAYNEQFF
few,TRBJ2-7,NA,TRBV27,TGTGCCAGGACCCAGGGGCCTGACTACGAGCAGTACTTC,CARTQGPDYEQYF
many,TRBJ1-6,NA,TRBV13,TGTGCCAGCAGCTCCGGTAGGGGGGCTCATAATTCACCCCTCCACTTT,CASSSGRGAHNSPLHF
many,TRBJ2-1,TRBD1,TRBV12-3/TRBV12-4,TGTGCCAGCAGACCCGGACAGGTTTTGGTGAATGAGCAGTTCTTC,CASRPGQVLVNEQFF
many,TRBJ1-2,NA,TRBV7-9,TGTGCCAGCAGCTCCCTCGGTTTAATCAACTATGGCTACACCTTC,CASSSLGLINYGYTF
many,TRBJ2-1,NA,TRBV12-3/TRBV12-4,TGTGCCAGCAGTTTAATGTTAAGGCGGGCGGGCAATGAGCAGTTCTTC,CASSLMLRRAGNEQFF
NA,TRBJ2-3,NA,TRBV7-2,TGTGCCAGCAGCTTAGAAGACCGTGATACGCAGTATTTT,CASSLEDRDTQYF
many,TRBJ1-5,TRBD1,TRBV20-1,TGCAGTGCTAGTATGGGACAGGATAGCAATCAGCCCCAGCATTTT,CSASMGQDSNQPQHF
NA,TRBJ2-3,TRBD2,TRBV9,TGTGCCAGCAGCGTAGGAGTTTACACGACTAGCCTCACAGATACGCAGTATTTT,CASSVGVYTTSLTDTQYF
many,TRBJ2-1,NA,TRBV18,TGTGCCAGCTCCCCGACAGTTCGCTCCTACAATGAGCAGTTCTTC,CASSPTVRSYNEQFF
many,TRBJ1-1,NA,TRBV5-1,TGCGCCAGCAGCTTGGTCGTGACACGGAACACTGAAGCTTTCTTT,CASSLVVTRNTEAFF
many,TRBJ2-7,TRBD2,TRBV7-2,TGTGCCAGCAGCCCGCTCTGGGCGGGAGTATCCGAGCAGTACTTC,CASSPLWAGVSEQYF
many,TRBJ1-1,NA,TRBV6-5,TGTGCCAGCAGTTACGGTTCTTTGGGGATGAACACTGAAGCTTTCTTT,CASSYGSLGMNTEAFF
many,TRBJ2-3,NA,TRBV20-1,TGCAGTGCTATTGTAGCAGTCACAGATACGCAGTATTTT,CSAIVAVTDTQYF
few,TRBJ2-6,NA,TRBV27,TGTGCCAGCAGCGGAACCTGGACAGTCTCTGGGGCCAACGTCCTGACTTTC,CASSGTWTVSGANVLTF
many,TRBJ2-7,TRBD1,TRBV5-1,TGCGCCAGCAGCTTGGCGACAGGGCGGTTCTACGAGCAGTACTTC,CASSLATGRFYEQYF
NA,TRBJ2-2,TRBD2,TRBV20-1,TGCTGTGCCAGGGGACTAGCGGGGACCATTAACACCGGGGAGCTGTTTTTT,CCARGLAGTINTGELFF
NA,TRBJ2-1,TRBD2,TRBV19,TGTGCCAGTAATCTAGCGGGAGAGGGTTATGGGCAGTTCTTC,CASNLAGEGYGQFF
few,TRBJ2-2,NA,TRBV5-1,TGCGCCAGCAGCTATGGGGTGGAGAACACCGGGGAGCTGTTTTTT,CASSYGVENTGELFF
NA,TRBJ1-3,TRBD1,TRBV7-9,TGTGCCTACAGGGGGCTCGGAAACACCATATATTTT,CAYRGLGNTIYF
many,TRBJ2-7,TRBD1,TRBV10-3,TGTGCCATCAGTGAGTCGCGGGGACAGGGATTTGAGTACTTC,CAISESRGQGFEYF
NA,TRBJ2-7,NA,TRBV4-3,TGCGCCAGCAGCCAAGGGGTGGGGGGCGCGGTCGAGCAGTACTTC,CASSQGVGGAVEQYF
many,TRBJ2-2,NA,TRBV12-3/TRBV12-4,TGTGCCAGCAGTTTTCAGGCCACGAGTACCGGGGAGCTGTTTTTT,CASSFQATSTGELFF
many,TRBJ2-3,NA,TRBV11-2,TGTGCCAGCAGCTTAGAATCTAGGCACTGGAAAAATACGCAGTATTTT,CASSLESRHWKNTQYF
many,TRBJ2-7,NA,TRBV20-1,TGCAGTGCTAGAGATCTCTACCGATCCTACGAGCAGTACTTC,CSARDLYRSYEQYF
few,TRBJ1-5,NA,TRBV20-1,TGCAGTGCTAGAGTAAAGGCGGGGCTCAAGCCCCAGCATTTT,CSARVKAGLKPQHF